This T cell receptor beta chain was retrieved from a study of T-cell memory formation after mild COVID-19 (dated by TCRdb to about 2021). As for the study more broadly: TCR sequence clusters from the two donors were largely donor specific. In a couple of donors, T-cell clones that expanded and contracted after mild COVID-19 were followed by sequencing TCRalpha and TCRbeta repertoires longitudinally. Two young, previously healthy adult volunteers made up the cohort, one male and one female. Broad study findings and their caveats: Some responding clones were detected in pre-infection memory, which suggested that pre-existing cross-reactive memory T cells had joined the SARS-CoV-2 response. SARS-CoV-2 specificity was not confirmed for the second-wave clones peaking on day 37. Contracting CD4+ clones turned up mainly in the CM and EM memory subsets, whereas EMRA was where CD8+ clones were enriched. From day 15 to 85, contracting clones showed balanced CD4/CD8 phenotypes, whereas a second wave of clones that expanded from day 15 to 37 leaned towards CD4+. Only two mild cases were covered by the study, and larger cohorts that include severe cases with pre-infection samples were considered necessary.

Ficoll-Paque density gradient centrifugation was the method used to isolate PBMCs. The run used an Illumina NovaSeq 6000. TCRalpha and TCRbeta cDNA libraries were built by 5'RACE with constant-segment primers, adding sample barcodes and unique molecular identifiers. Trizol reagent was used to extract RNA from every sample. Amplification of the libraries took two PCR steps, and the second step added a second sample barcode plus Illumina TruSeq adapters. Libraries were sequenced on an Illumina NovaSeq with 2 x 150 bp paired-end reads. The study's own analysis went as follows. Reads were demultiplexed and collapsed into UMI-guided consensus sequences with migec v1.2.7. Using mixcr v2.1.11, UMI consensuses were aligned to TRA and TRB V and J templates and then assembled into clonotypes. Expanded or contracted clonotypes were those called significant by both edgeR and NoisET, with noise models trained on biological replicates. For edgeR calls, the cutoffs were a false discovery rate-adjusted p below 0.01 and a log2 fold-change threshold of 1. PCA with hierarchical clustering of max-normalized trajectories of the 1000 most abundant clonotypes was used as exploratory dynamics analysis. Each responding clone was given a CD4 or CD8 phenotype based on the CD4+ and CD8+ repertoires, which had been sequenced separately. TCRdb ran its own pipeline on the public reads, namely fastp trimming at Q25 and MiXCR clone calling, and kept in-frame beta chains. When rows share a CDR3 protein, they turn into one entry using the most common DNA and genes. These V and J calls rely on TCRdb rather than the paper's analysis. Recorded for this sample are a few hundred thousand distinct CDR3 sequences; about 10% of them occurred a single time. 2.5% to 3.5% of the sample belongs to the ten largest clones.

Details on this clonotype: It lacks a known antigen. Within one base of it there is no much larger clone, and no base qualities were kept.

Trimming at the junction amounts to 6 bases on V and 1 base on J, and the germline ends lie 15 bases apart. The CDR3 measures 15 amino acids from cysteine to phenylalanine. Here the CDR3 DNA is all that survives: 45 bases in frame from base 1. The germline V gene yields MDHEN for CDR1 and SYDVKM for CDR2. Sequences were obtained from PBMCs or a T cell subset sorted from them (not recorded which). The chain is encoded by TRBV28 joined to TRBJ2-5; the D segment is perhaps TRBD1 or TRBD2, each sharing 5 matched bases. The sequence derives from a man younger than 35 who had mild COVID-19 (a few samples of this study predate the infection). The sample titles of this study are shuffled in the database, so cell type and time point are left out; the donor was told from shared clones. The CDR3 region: CASSTGDLPQETQYF. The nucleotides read TGTGCCAGCAGCACCGGGGACCTGCCCCAAGAGACCCAGTACTTC.